The present T cell receptor beta chain was sequenced within a study of blood T cell repertoires in COVID-19. The CDR3 has 16 residues. Trimming pared 0 bases from V and 3 bases from J, leaving 12 bases between. In germline, CDR1 is MNHEY, CDR2 SVGAGI. Assay: immunoSEQ multiplex PCR; the TCRdb copy retains only in-frame clones and omits some. The sample lists about 190,000 clones, around 86% occurring once. Sequenced sample: peripheral blood. The receptor comes from a woman between 35 and 50 years old with acute or convalescent COVID-19. The rearrangement uses TRBV6-5 and TRBJ2-1; D is possibly TRBD2 (5 bases). Here the CDR3 reads CASSYSTIEHYNEQFF. DNA of the CDR3: TGTGCCAGCAGTTACTCGACTATTGAGCACTACAATGAGCAGTTCTTC.